This T cell receptor (beta chain) is from a study of OX40 agonist ivuxolimab in advanced cancers. On the study more broadly: Of the participants, approximately 40% had some prior anti-PD-1, anti-PD-L1 or anti-CTLA-4 therapy, which was allowed.

Measured with immunoSEQ multiplex PCR; TCRdb has only the in-frame clones, and not every one. The sample has around 61,000 clones, 80% to 85% seen once. The CDR3 has 12 amino acids. The germline V and J ends were trimmed by 2 bases and 4 bases, with 7 bases remaining between them. Germline V lookup: CDR1 GTSNPN, CDR2 SVGIG (reference sequence). The chain joins TRBV30 to TRBJ2-3; D is unresolved. This TCR came from an adult with an advanced solid tumor such as melanoma, head and neck, liver or kidney cancer. The sample was CD4+ or CD8+ T cells sorted from blood, taken in a trial of the OX40 agonist ivuxolimab. CDR3 DNA: TGTGCCTGGAGTAGGTTGGCAGATACGCAGTATTTT. It is translated as CAWSRLADTQYF.